Shown below are 18 T cell receptor beta chains from a single sample sequenced in a study of response to subunit inactivated influenza vaccine. One entry per CDR3 protein, called by TCRdb with MiXCR from the RT-PCR reads. The sample shows 750,000 to 850,000 distinct CDR3 sequences, around 20% of them seen only once. The sequencing here drew on PBMCs from blood, taken roughly 5 days after vaccination. These receptors came from a man aged 45-65 years who received an inactivated influenza vaccine.

This clonotype was detected ten times or more. This sequence joins TRBV7-2 and TRBJ2-3, with D perhaps TRBD1 (5 bases). The CDR3 loop spans 14 amino acids. Germline CDR1 is SGHTA and CDR2 is FQGNSA. V shed 5 bases and J shed 2 bases, with 11 bases lying between them. The CDR3, as DNA: TGTGCCAGCAGCAAGGACACCTACACAGATACGCAGTATTTT. Residues: CASSKDTYTDTQYF.

This clonotype has at least ten counts. J is TRBJ1-2 and V is TRBV12-3 or TRBV12-4; D not resolved. This CDR3 has 14 amino acids. V was pared by 3 bases and J by 4 bases, with 12 bases between. CDR3 in amino acids: CASSLEGWGYGYTF. The CDR3 DNA is TGTGCCAGCAGTTTGGAGGGCTGGGGCTATGGCTACACCTTC.

This clonotype was picked up a small number of times. The chain uses TRBV20-1 and TRBJ1-5; D remains unclear. Trimming pared 4 bases from V and 1 base from J, leaving 8 bases between. The germline gives CDR1 DFQATT, CDR2 SNEGSKA (reference sequence). This CDR3 region has 13 residues. In DNA form, the CDR3 reads TGCAGTGCTAAAGCGGACAGCAATCAGCCCCAGCATTTT. It yields the protein CSAKADSNQPQHF.

There are a few counts of this clonotype. The genes are TRBV6-2 or TRBV6-3 and TRBJ2-2, with TRBD2 as a possible D gene (6 bases). Trimming removed 2 bases from V and 5 bases from J, with 12 bases in between. The CDR3 runs 15 residues. Germline assignment: CDR1 MNHEY and CDR2 SVGEGT. The CDR3 sequence is CASSYTGDRTGELFF. The CDR3 DNA reads TGTGCCAGCAGTTACACGGGGGATCGGACCGGGGAGCTGTTTTTT.

This clonotype was recorded a few times. The gene calls are TRBV7-9 and TRBJ2-1; D possibly corresponds to TRBD1 (6 bases). V gave up 11 bases and J gave up 5 bases, with 19 bases separating them. The CDR3 is 14 residues long. From germline, CDR1 is SEHNR and CDR2 FQNEAQ (reference sequence). The CDR3 DNA reads TGTGCCGGCTCTGTGGGGGCCCGGGACAATGAGCAGTTCTTC. This sequence encodes CAGSVGARDNEQFF. The whole variable domain, remainder taken from reference TRBV7-9 and TRBJ2-1, is DTGVSQNPRHKITKRGQNVTFRCDPISEHNRLYWYRQTLGQGPEFLTYFQNEAQLEKSRLLSDRFSAERPKGSFSTLEIQRTEQGDSAMYLCAGSVGARDNEQFFGPGTRLTVL.

The chain couples TRBV18 to TRBJ2-7, with 7 bases identical to TRBD2. Germline V lookup: CDR1 KGHSH, CDR2 LQKENI. The CDR3 runs to 14 residues. Trimming took 6 bases from V and 0 from J; bases not matched to a gene: 5. For the CDR3, the DNA is TGTGCCAGCTCCAGGACTAGTAGCTCCTACGAGCAGTACTTC. Residues: CASSRTSSSYEQYF.

This clonotype was seen a few times. The chain employs TRBV7-9 and TRBJ2-2; a possible D gene is TRBD1 (6 bases). CDR1 is SEHNR and CDR2 is FQNEAQ in the germline V gene (reference sequence). The V and J ends lost 3 bases and 6 bases respectively, with 8 bases between them. CDR3 length: 13 residues. The CDR3 sequence: CASSFTGPGELFF. The CDR3 nucleotides read TGTGCCAGCAGCTTCACAGGGCCCGGGGAGCTGTTTTTT.

This clonotype was counted between two and nine times. The chain has TRBV7-2 and TRBJ2-5, with D perhaps matching TRBD2 (5 bases). From germline, CDR1 is SGHTA and CDR2 FQGNSA. V gave up 3 bases and J gave up 0 bases, with 8 bases separating them. The CDR3 extends over 14 amino acids. Here the CDR3 reads CASSFRRYQETQYF. The CDR3 nucleotides read TGTGCCAGCAGCTTCCGGAGGTACCAAGAGACCCAGTACTTC.

This chain uses TRBV9 with TRBJ2-1; D tentatively fits TRBD1 or TRBD2 (5 bases each). The CDR3 length is 14 residues. CDR1 is SGDLS, CDR2 YYNGEE, per germline. The germline V and J ends were trimmed by 4 bases and 4 bases, with 12 bases remaining between them. CDR3 region: CASSSRENYNEQFF. DNA of the CDR3: TGTGCCAGCAGCTCCAGGGAGAATTACAATGAGCAGTTCTTC. Variable domain in full (rest from reference TRBV9 and TRBJ2-1): DSGVTQTPKHLITATGQRVTLRCSPRSGDLSVYWYQQSLDQGLQFLIQYYNGEERAKGNILERFSAQQFPDLHSELNLSSLELGDSALYFCASSSRENYNEQFFGPGTRLTVL.

The rearrangement uses TRBV11-2 and TRBJ2-5; D remains unclear. Germline V gives CDR1 SGHAT, CDR2 FQNNGV. The V end was cut by 4 bases, the J end by 4 bases, with 13 bases between. CDR3 length: 14 residues. CDR3 region: CASSYDSPGETQYF. The CDR3 nucleotides read TGTGCCAGCAGCTATGACTCGCCGGGAGAGACCCAGTACTTC. Combining the CDR3 with reference TRBV11-2 and TRBJ2-5 gives the whole variable domain EAGVAQSPRYKIIEKRQSVAFWCNPISGHATLYWYQQILGQGPKLLIQFQNNGVVDDSQLPKDRFSAERLKGVDSTLKIQPAKLEDSAVYLCASSYDSPGETQYFGPGTRLLVL.

This clonotype was counted only a few times. The V and J genes are TRBV10-3 and TRBJ2-7; a possible D gene is TRBD1 (6 bases). Trimming shortened V by 6 bases and J by 7 bases, and 19 bases separated the two germline ends. The CDR3 has 14 residues. The germline V gene encodes CDR1 ENHRY and CDR2 SYGVKD. The DNA of the CDR3 is TGTGCCATCAGCCGGGACAAGAATTTACAGGAGCAGTACTTC. This codes for CAISRDKNLQEQYF.

The rearrangement links TRBV20-1 to TRBJ2-7, with 11 bases that match TRBD2. CDR1 is DFQATT, CDR2 SNEGSKA, per germline (reference sequence). This CDR3 is 13 amino acids long. Trimming at V came to 5 bases and at J to 4 bases, leaving 4 bases not matched to a gene. The CDR3 reads CSALAGGGYEQYF. CDR3 nucleotide sequence: TGCAGTGCTCTAGCGGGAGGAGGTTACGAGCAGTACTTC.

This sequence joins TRBV27 and TRBJ2-3; D remains unclear. Germline CDR1 is MNHEY and CDR2 is SMNVEV (reference sequence). The V end was cut by 6 bases, the J end by 2 bases, with 12 bases between. The CDR3 is made up of 14 amino acids. The CDR3 nucleotides read TGTGCCAGCAGCCCGCCCGCGTTCACAGATACGCAGTATTTT. It translates to CASSPPAFTDTQYF.

In nucleotides, the CDR3 is TGCAGTGCCCCCCCCGAACCAGGGTTAGGGCAGTTCTTC. Protein product: CSAPPEPGLGQFF. V is TRBV20-1 and J is TRBJ2-1; perhaps TRBD1 as D (5 bases). Trimming took off 6 bases at V and 12 bases at J, with 21 bases between the two ends. Germline assignment: CDR1 DFQATT and CDR2 SNEGSKA (reference sequence). The CDR3 spans 13 residues.

This clonotype occurred a few times. The gene calls are TRBV7-9 and TRBJ2-1; no firm D call. The CDR3 covers 12 residues. The V end was cut by 6 bases, the J end by 9 bases, with 12 bases between. In germline, CDR1 is SEHNR, CDR2 FQNEAQ (reference sequence). The CDR3 nucleotides are TGTGCCAGCAGTAAAATTGTACGTGAGCAGTTCTTC. It codes for CASSKIVREQFF.

V gene TRBV10-3 combines with J gene TRBJ1-2; D gene ambiguous. Germline V gene data show CDR1 as ENHRY and CDR2 as SYGVKD. The CDR3 loop spans 12 amino acids. V lost 2 bases to trimming and J lost 4 bases, with 5 bases between them. For the CDR3, the DNA is TGTGCCATCAGTGAGACCATCTATGGCTACACCTTC. Protein: CAISETIYGYTF.

This clonotype was picked up many times. J is TRBJ1-5 and V is TRBV7-2; 7 bases are a match to TRBD1. Germline V lookup: CDR1 SGHTA, CDR2 FQGNSA. After removal of 0 bases from V and 4 bases from J, the junction contained 12 bases not matched to a gene. This CDR3 has 18 residues. In DNA, the CDR3 is TGTGCCAGCAGCTTAGCGATGGTGGGACAGTTGGCAAATCAGCCCCAGCATTTT. It encodes CASSLAMVGQLANQPQHF.

Many counts were recorded for this clonotype. This chain links TRBV29-1 with TRBJ2-1, with D tentatively TRBD1 (6 bases). Trimming removed 6 bases at V and 15 bases at J, with 18 bases between. From germline, CDR1 is SQVTM and CDR2 ANQGSEA. The CDR3 runs 11 residues. Here the CDR3 reads CSVRDTAQGFF. CDR3 coding DNA: TGCAGCGTCCGGGACACTGCACAGGGGTTCTTC.